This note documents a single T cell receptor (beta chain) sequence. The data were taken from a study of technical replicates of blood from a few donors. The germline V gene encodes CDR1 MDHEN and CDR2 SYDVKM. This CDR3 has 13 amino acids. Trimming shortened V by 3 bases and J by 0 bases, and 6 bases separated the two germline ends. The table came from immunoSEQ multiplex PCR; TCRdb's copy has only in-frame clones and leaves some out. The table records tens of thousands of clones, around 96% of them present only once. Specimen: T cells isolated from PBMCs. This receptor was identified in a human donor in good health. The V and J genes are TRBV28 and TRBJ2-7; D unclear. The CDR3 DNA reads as TGTGCCAGCAGTTTGGCGGACTCCTACGAGCAGTACTTC. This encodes CASSLADSYEQYF.